A selection of T cell receptor beta chains follows, all from one sample in a study of T cell responses to AZD1222 COVID-19 vaccine. The protocol was immunoSEQ multiplex PCR, while the TCRdb copy is restricted to in-frame clones and leaves out a portion. The sample has about 84,000 clones, 80% to 90% seen once. Here the sequenced sample was peripheral blood, taken on day 0 of AZD1222 vaccination. The receptor set was obtained from an adult in good health. The CDR3 runs from the conserved cysteine through the conserved F or W. The order of the fields is CDR3 length, V gene, J gene, D gene, clone size, CDR3 protein, CDR3 DNA. A D gene is named only where the DNA matches it firmly. A clone size is listed for some rows: how often the clone was seen (once, few, many), or a class if it is expanded.

18	TRBV19	TRBJ1-6	TRBD1	few	CASRGQGKGQGNNSPLHF	TGTGCCAGTAGAGGACAGGGTAAAGGCCAAGGGAATAATTCACCCCTCCACTTT
15	TRBV6-2/TRBV6-3	TRBJ2-2	TRBD2	.	CASSSRTSGTGELFF	TGTGCCAGCAGTTCGCGGACTAGCGGGACCGGGGAGCTGTTTTTT
16	TRBV7-3	TRBJ2-2	TRBD1	.	CASSKRDRVNTGELFF	TGTGCCAGCAGTAAGAGGGACAGGGTGAACACCGGGGAGCTGTTTTTT
14	TRBV25-1	TRBJ1-2	TRBD1	.	CASSELGQGNGYTF	TGTGCCAGCAGTGAATTGGGACAGGGTAATGGCTACACCTTC
16	TRBV28	TRBJ2-3	TRBD2	.	CASSRGVNPSTDTQYF	TGTGCCAGCAGTCGGGGGGTAAACCCTAGCACAGATACGCAGTATTTT
13	TRBV7-3	TRBJ2-1	TRBD2	.	CASGAGGGNEQFF	TGTGCCAGCGGGGCGGGAGGGGGGAATGAGCAGTTCTTC
13	TRBV28	TRBJ2-7	TRBD1	.	CATQTGDRYEQYF	TGTGCCACCCAGACAGGGGACCGGTACGAGCAGTACTTC
13	TRBV3-1/TRBV3-2	TRBJ1-2	.	.	CASSQEEPRGYTF	TGTGCCAGCAGCCAAGAGGAGCCCCGGGGCTACACCTTC
15	TRBV6-5	TRBJ1-4	.	.	CASSYRRQGGEKLFF	TGTGCCAGCAGTTATCGACGGCAGGGAGGTGAAAAACTGTTTTTT
13	TRBV5-1	TRBJ1-1	.	.	CASGQQGNTEAFF	TGCGCCAGCGGCCAACAGGGGAACACTGAAGCTTTCTTT
14	TRBV7-9	TRBJ2-2	.	.	CASSSKRDTGELFF	TGTGCCAGCAGCTCCAAACGGGACACCGGGGAGCTGTTTTTT
16	TRBV9	TRBJ2-1	TRBD1	.	CASSVVRDSSYNEQFF	TGTGCCAGCAGCGTAGTAAGGGACAGCTCCTACAATGAGCAGTTCTTC
17	TRBV18	TRBJ2-1	.	.	CASSASRGESSYNEQFF	TGTGCCAGCTCAGCATCCAGGGGGGAGAGCTCCTACAATGAGCAGTTCTTC
16	TRBV6-5	TRBJ2-1	TRBD2	once	CASSSPRTSGYNEQFF	TGTGCCAGCAGTTCCCCAAGGACTAGCGGCTACAATGAGCAGTTCTTC
15	TRBV7-2	TRBJ2-2	.	.	CASNSRSEGTGELFF	TGTGCCAGCAACTCCCGGAGTGAAGGCACCGGGGAGCTGTTTTTT
16	TRBV6-5	TRBJ2-1	TRBD2	.	CASSYEISGRRNEQFF	TGTGCCAGCAGTTATGAGATTAGCGGGAGACGGAATGAGCAGTTCTTC
14	TRBV2	TRBJ2-1	.	.	CASLDRSSYNEQFF	TGTGCCAGTTTAGACAGGAGCTCCTACAATGAGCAGTTCTTC
16	TRBV7-2	TRBJ2-7	.	.	CASSLVGGSGFYEQYF	TGTGCCAGCAGCTTAGTAGGGGGTTCCGGCTTCTACGAGCAGTACTTC
15	TRBV18	TRBJ2-3	.	.	CASSPPGTGTDTQYF	TGTGCCAGCTCACCACCAGGGACGGGCACAGATACGCAGTATTTT
16	TRBV11-2	TRBJ2-7	.	.	CASSLSSSGENYEQYF	TGTGCCAGCAGCTTGTCGTCTTCGGGAGAGAACTACGAGCAGTACTTC
14	TRBV6-2/TRBV6-3	TRBJ1-1	.	few	CASSYYSEDAEAFF	TGTGCCAGCAGTTACTATTCCGAGGACGCTGAAGCTTTCTTT
15	TRBV2	TRBJ2-6	.	.	CASKSRSSGANVLTF	TGTGCCAGCAAATCCAGGAGCTCTGGGGCCAACGTCCTGACTTTC
15	TRBV7-3	TRBJ2-2	.	.	CASSPGTLNTGELFF	TGTGCCAGCAGCCCCGGGACATTGAACACCGGGGAGCTGTTTTTT
14	TRBV29-1	TRBJ2-7	.	few	CSVGGRVGAYEQYF	TGCAGCGTCGGGGGACGGGTAGGGGCCTACGAGCAGTACTTC